The T cell receptor beta chain described here comes from a study of T cell responses to AZD1222 COVID-19 vaccine. Study conclusions and caveats: Most donors were white British, females outnumbered males, and clonal diversity was possibly underestimated.

In this sample, this clone turned up once. Its target is not known. TCRdb's copy holds only in-frame clones and misses some; the assay was immunoSEQ multiplex PCR. Among about 100,000 clones listed, about 89% were seen once. This CDR3 comprises 13 residues. In germline, CDR1 is SEHNR, CDR2 FQNEAQ (reference sequence). Trimming pared 3 bases from V and 6 bases from J, leaving 12 bases between. The sequences come from peripheral blood, collected on day 0 of AZD1222 vaccination. This receptor was identified in an adult in good health. This rearrangement joins TRBV7-9 to TRBJ2-7; a weak D match, TRBD2 (6 bases). The CDR3 bases are TGTGCCAGCAGCTTTTCGAACGGGGGCGAGCAGTACTTC. Amino acid sequence: CASSFSNGGEQYF.